These 22 T cell receptor beta chains originate from one sample sequenced in a study of Ad26.COV2.S vaccination and SARS-CoV-2 variants. Stated treatment: around 19 received Ad26.COV2.S at low or high dose, single or two shots; 5 received placebo; per-sample allocation not given. The samples were gathered on day 63 after the first injection of vaccine or placebo. Clones were read by immunoSEQ multiplex PCR, and TCRdb kept only the in-frame ones, dropping some. The sample lists 440,000 or so clones; 80% to 90% were seen once. The material was peripheral blood, obtained in a trial of Ad26.COV2.S vaccine versus placebo. All receptors come from a person aged 18-65 years who received the Ad26.COV2.S COVID-19 vaccine or a placebo.

V is TRBV2 and J is TRBJ1-2; TRBD1 agrees at 9 bases. CDR3 size: 16 residues. The V gene's germline CDR1 is SNHLY and CDR2 FYNNEI. V shed 6 bases, J shed 1 base, and the junction held 9 bases outside the gene matches. In DNA form, the CDR3 reads TGTGCCAGCAGGGCCGGGACAGGGACGTTTAACTATGGCTACACCTTC. Translating it yields CASRAGTGTFNYGYTF.

CDR3 loop: CASSGQGNRYEQYF. The CDR3 coding sequence is TGCGCCAGCAGCGGACAGGGCAATCGCTACGAGCAGTACTTC. The chain joins TRBV5-1 to TRBJ2-7; TRBD1 matches 8 bases. This CDR3 comprises 14 residues. Germline V lookup: CDR1 SGHRS, CDR2 YFSETQ. Losses at the gene ends were 4 bases for V and 3 bases for J; bases not matched to a gene: 6.

The chain uses TRBV7-6 and TRBJ2-2, with TRBD2 as a possible D gene (6 bases). V was cut by 4 bases and J by 7 bases, with 10 bases left in between. The CDR3 has 13 residues. CDR1 and CDR2 (germline): SGHVS, FNYEAQ. This CDR3 reads CASSSGLGGELFF. DNA of the CDR3: TGTGCCAGCAGCTCGGGACTGGGCGGGGAGCTGTTTTTT.

The rearrangement links TRBV5-1 to TRBJ2-3, with TRBD2 matching 14 bases. There are 17 residues in the CDR3. Per the germline V gene, CDR1 is SGHRS and CDR2 is YFSETQ. J gave up 2 bases and V 4 bases, and 6 bases lay outside the gene matches. The CDR3 sequence: CASSPGLAGVFTDTQYF. The DNA of the CDR3 is TGCGCCAGCAGCCCGGGACTAGCGGGAGTGTTCACAGATACGCAGTATTTT.

This chain links TRBV30 with TRBJ1-1; 9 bases match TRBD1. Germline V gene lookup returns CDR1 GTSNPN and CDR2 SVGIG (reference sequence). The J segment lost 0 bases and the V segment lost 3 bases, leaving 2 bases of the junction unmatched. The length of the CDR3 is 14 residues. CDR3 DNA sequence: TGTGCCTGGAGGGGGACAGGGATGAACACTGAAGCTTTCTTT. Protein sequence: CAWRGTGMNTEAFF.

The V call is TRBV7-9, the J call TRBJ2-1; D perhaps matches TRBD2 (7 bases). CDR1 SEHNR and CDR2 FQNEAQ come from the germline V gene (reference sequence). CDR3 length equals 16 residues. V was cut by 3 bases and J by 8 bases, with 20 bases left in between. The CDR3 nucleotides are TGTGCCAGCAGCTTGAACCCCCGGGGGGCGTTGGATGAGCAGTTCTTC. The encoded protein is CASSLNPRGALDEQFF.

The V and J genes are TRBV19 and TRBJ2-2, with D unresolved. The CDR3 is made up of 13 amino acids. Germline V gene data show CDR1 as LNHDA and CDR2 as SQIVND (reference sequence). V was pared by 3 bases and J by 6 bases, with 8 bases between. In nucleotides, the CDR3 is TGTGCCAGTAGTATGGTGGGTTCCGGGGAGCTGTTTTTT. It specifies CASSMVGSGELFF.

The chain links TRBV4-1 to TRBJ2-2, with 9 bases identical to TRBD2. Germline assignment: CDR1 MGHRA and CDR2 YSYEKL. V trimming: 1 base; J trimming: 1 base; junction bases outside the gene matches: 4. The CDR3 runs to 17 residues. Here the CDR3 DNA reads TGCGCCAGCAGCCAAGGTCAAGCGGGAGGGAACACCGGGGAGCTGTTTTTT. It specifies CASSQGQAGGNTGELFF.

In this sample, this clone turned up once. This chain connects TRBV2 to TRBJ2-1; D may correspond to TRBD1 or TRBD2 (5 bases each). The CDR3 spans 14 residues. CDR1 and CDR2 (germline): SNHLY, FYNNEI. Trimming stripped 5 bases from V and 3 bases from J, with 11 bases between. Here the CDR3 DNA reads TGTGCCAGCAGTCGGGGCGCGCTCTACAATGAGCAGTTCTTC. Translation gives CASSRGALYNEQFF.

The rearrangement uses TRBV30 and TRBJ2-5; perhaps TRBD2 as D (6 bases). From germline, CDR1 is GTSNPN and CDR2 SVGIG (reference sequence). The CDR3 contains 15 residues. V dropped 2 bases and J dropped 5 bases, with 18 bases sitting between them. The CDR3 here is CAWSPLGGVGETQYF. CDR3 in DNA: TGTGCCTGGAGTCCTTTGGGGGGAGTCGGGGAGACCCAGTACTTC.

The rearrangement uses TRBV30 and TRBJ2-1; no clear D. The CDR3 length is 12 residues. Per the germline V gene, CDR1 is GTSNPN and CDR2 is SVGIG (reference sequence). V lost 1 base, J lost 6 bases, and 7 bases lay in between. The CDR3 loop is CAWSEGVNEQFF. CDR3 in DNA: TGTGCCTGGAGTGAAGGTGTCAATGAGCAGTTCTTC.

This clone was detected only a few times. This sample also contains other DNA sequences that code for the same CDR3. The chain uses TRBV28 and TRBJ1-5, with D possibly being TRBD1 (5 bases). CDR3 length: 13 residues. The germline V gene has CDR1 MDHEN and CDR2 SYDVKM. V gave up 5 bases and J gave up 1 base, with 6 bases separating them. The CDR3 DNA follows: TGTGCCAGCAGTCGGGACAGCAATCAGCCCCAGCATTTT. The encoded protein is CASSRDSNQPQHF.

V is TRBV27 and J is TRBJ2-1, with a tentative D call TRBD2 (5 bases). CDR3 length: 16 residues. V dropped 6 bases and J dropped 2 bases, with 17 bases sitting between them. CDR1 MNHEY and CDR2 SMNVEV come from the germline V gene (reference sequence). The CDR3 coding sequence is TGTGCCAGCAGCAGCCAGGTGGGAGACCCCTACAATGAGCAGTTCTTC. Protein sequence: CASSSQVGDPYNEQFF.

This clone was found a few times. The chain is built from TRBV19 and TRBJ2-3; D unclear. The CDR3 is 11 amino acids. Germline V gives CDR1 LNHDA, CDR2 SQIVND (reference sequence). Trimming removed 9 bases from V and 8 bases from J, with 12 bases in between. In nucleotides, the CDR3 is TGTGCCAGCCGCGGCGCTAGTACGCAGTATTTT. Translated, it gives CASRGASTQYF. The variable domain in full, completed from reference TRBV19 and TRBJ2-3, reads DGGITQSPKYLFRKEGQNVTLSCEQNLNHDAMYWYRQDPGQGLRLIYYSQIVNDFQKGDIAEGYSVSREKKESFPLTVTSAQKNPTAFYLCASRGASTQYFGPGTRLTVL.

This rearrangement joins TRBV7-9 to TRBJ2-1; D call uncertain. Per the germline V gene, CDR1 is SEHNR and CDR2 is FQNEAQ (reference sequence). The CDR3 consists of 13 residues. V was shortened by 7 bases and J by 7 bases, with 14 bases between the two germline ends. In DNA, the CDR3 is TGTGCCAGCATCACACCGGCGAGTAATGAGCAGTTCTTC. This encodes CASITPASNEQFF.

Concerning this clone itself: Relative to the germline gene, one junction end is altered; a read error may explain this. The identical CDR3 is also encoded by other nucleotide sequences in the sample. The gene calls are TRBV28 and TRBJ1-5; TRBD1 agrees at 8 bases. The CDR3 covers 19 residues. Germline V gene sequence: CDR1 MDHEN, CDR2 SYDVKM. CDR3 DNA: TGTGCCAGCAGTTTTAACGGGAGGACAGGGACGATCAACAATCAGCCTCAGCATTTT. It is translated as CASSFNGRTGTINNQPQHF.

The CDR3 is CASSESSGGSYEQYF. The CDR3 DNA sequence: TGTGCCAGCAGCGAATCTAGCGGGGGCTCCTACGAGCAGTACTTC. The chain is built from TRBV7-8 and TRBJ2-7; 10 nucleotides align to TRBD2. From germline, CDR1 is SGHVS and CDR2 FQNEAQ. With V trimmed by 5 bases and J by 0 bases, 4 bases remained unmatched. The CDR3 spans 15 residues.

The chain links TRBV6-6 to TRBJ2-7, with D possibly TRBD1 on 5 matching bases. CDR3 size: 12 residues. Germline V gene sequence: CDR1 MNHNY, CDR2 SVGAGI (reference sequence). The V and J ends lost 10 bases and 0 bases respectively, with 10 bases between them. The CDR3 loop reads CATQVPSYEQYF. In DNA form, the CDR3 reads TGTGCCACACAGGTACCCTCCTACGAGCAGTACTTC.

This clone was recorded only once. The chain carries TRBV27 and TRBJ2-7; D unresolved. Germline V gene sequence: CDR1 MNHEY, CDR2 SMNVEV (reference sequence). Trimming took off 3 bases at V and 5 bases at J, with 11 bases between the two ends. The CDR3 has 13 residues. CDR3 protein: CASSFGYGDEQYF. The CDR3 nucleotides read TGTGCCAGCAGTTTTGGATACGGCGACGAGCAGTACTTC.

Comment on this clone: This sample includes further DNA sequences coding for the same CDR3. This chain uses TRBV7-6 with TRBJ1-3; D is unresolved. Trimming pared 1 base from V and 0 bases from J, leaving 4 bases between. This CDR3 has 14 amino acids. Looked up from germline, CDR1 is SGHVS and CDR2 is FNYEAQ. The chain's CDR3 is CASSLGGSGNTIYF. In DNA, the CDR3 is TGTGCCAGCAGCTTAGGCGGCTCTGGAAACACCATATATTTT.

The rearrangement joins TRBV28 to TRBJ1-5; D unclear. Germline CDR1 MDHEN, CDR2 SYDVKM. The CDR3 spans 14 residues. With 6 bases removed from V and 1 base from J, the gap between germline ends came to 10 bases. The CDR3 DNA sequence: TGTGCCAGCAGGAGGATGGGGAGCAATCAGCCCCAGCATTTT. It is translated as CASRRMGSNQPQHF.

This chain connects TRBV5-1 to TRBJ1-1; the D is unclear. This CDR3 is 14 amino acids long. Per the germline V gene, CDR1 is SGHRS and CDR2 is YFSETQ. V lost 7 bases and J 5 bases, leaving 18 bases between the germline ends. This chain's CDR3 is CASVDTTKTTEAFF. DNA of the CDR3: TGCGCCAGCGTAGATACGACCAAGACAACTGAAGCTTTCTTT.